This TCR beta chain was found in a study of cytomegalovirus exposure and HLA in healthy donors. Whole-study findings and limits: A later analysis found common viral pathogens apparently linked to several of the most significant clusters. Later analysis suggested most CMV-associated TCR beta chains were HLA-restricted.

Everyone who donated was a healthy bone marrow donor. Trimming shortened V by 4 bases and J by 9 bases, and 7 bases separated the two germline ends. The V gene's germline CDR1 is MNHNS and CDR2 SASEGT. CDR3 length equals 12 residues. Comments on this clone: Antigen specificity is unknown.

PCR primers comprised 60 Vbeta and 13 Jbeta primers. Assay: immunoSEQ multiplex PCR; the TCRdb copy retains only in-frame clones and omits some. Here the sample spans 150,000 to 200,000 clones, roughly 13% being singletons. This rearrangement joins TRBV6-1 to TRBJ1-6; D remains unclear. This TCR was recovered from a man aged 50 to 59 in good health and CMV-seropositive. The sequenced material came from PBMCs. Here the CDR3 reads CASSAGSSPLHF. CDR3 in DNA: TGTGCCAGCAGTGCCGGTAGTTCACCCCTCCACTTT.